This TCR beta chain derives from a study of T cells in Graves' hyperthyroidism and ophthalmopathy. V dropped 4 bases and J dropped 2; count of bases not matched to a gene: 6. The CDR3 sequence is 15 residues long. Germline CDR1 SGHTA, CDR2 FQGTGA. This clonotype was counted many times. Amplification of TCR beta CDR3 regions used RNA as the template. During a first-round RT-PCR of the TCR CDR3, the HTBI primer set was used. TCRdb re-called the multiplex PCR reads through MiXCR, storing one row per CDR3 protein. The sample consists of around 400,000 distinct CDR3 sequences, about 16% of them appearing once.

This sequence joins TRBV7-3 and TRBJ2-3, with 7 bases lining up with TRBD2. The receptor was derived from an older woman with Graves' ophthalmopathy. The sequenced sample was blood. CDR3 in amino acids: CASSYTSANTDTQYF. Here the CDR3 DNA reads TGTGCCAGCAGCTATACTAGCGCCAACACAGATACGCAGTATTTT.